This T cell receptor (beta chain) was recorded in a study of T-cell reconstitution after alpha-beta-depleted transplantation in children. On this clonotype itself: Its antigen is undetermined.

Regarding the study as a whole: Several hundred expanded graft clones reportedly gave rise to the alpha-beta T cells present about two months after transplant.

Trimming took off 4 bases at V and 0 bases at J, with 8 bases between the two ends. The CDR3 is 14 amino acids. Germline-derived CDR1 and CDR2 are KGHDR and SFDVKD. Unique molecular identifiers were incorporated when the TCRbeta library was constructed. TCRdb fed the PCR reads into MiXCR, producing one record per CDR3 protein. The sample has 300,000 to 400,000 distinct CDR3 sequences; 20% to 30% are singletons. The sequencing here drew on PBMCs, mostly from graft donor cells, taken 180 days after TCRalphabeta/CD19-depleted stem cell transplant. J is TRBJ1-1 and V is TRBV24-1, with D perhaps matching TRBD1 (5 bases). This sequence was found in a male patient under 18 who had a stem cell transplant for acute lymphoblastic leukemia, so the T cells may come from the graft donor. This CDR3 is CATSERGLNTEAFF. Written as DNA, the CDR3 is TGTGCCACCAGTGAAAGGGGACTGAACACTGAAGCTTTCTTT.